This T cell receptor beta chain stems from a study of T cell responses to AZD1222 COVID-19 vaccine. General study findings and limits: Among spike-specific TCRs, nearly half reportedly target unmutated variant regions.

The CDR3 totals 17 residues. CDR1 and CDR2 from the germline V gene are MNHEY and SMNVEV (reference sequence). Trimming shortened V by 3 bases and J by 0 bases, and 12 bases separated the two germline ends. About this clone itself: What it binds is unknown.

This table comes from immunoSEQ multiplex PCR, and its TCRdb copy is limited to in-frame clones, with some not included. The table records about 81,000 clones, approximately 86% of them present only once. The V gene is TRBV27, the J gene TRBJ2-6; D unresolved. The TCR originated in an adult who received the AZD1222 COVID-19 vaccine. Source: peripheral blood, taken 28 days after the second AZD1222 dose. CDR3 amino acids: CASSFLGLSSGANVLTF. CDR3 sequence (DNA): TGTGCCAGCAGTTTTCTGGGGTTAAGCTCTGGGGCCAACGTCCTGACTTTC.